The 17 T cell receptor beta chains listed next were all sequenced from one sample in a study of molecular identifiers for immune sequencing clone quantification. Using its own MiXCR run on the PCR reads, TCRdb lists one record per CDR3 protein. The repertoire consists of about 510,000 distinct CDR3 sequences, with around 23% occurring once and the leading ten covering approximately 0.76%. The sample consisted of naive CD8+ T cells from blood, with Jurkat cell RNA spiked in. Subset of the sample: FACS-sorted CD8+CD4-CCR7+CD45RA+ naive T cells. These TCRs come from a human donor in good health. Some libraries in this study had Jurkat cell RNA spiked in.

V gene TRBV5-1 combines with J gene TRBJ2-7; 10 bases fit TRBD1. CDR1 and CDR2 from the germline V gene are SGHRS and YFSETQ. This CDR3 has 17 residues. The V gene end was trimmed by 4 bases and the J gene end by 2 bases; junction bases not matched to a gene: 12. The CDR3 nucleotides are TGCGCCAGCAGCGAGGGGAAGACAGGGGGCCTCCCCTACGAGCAGTACTTC. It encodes CASSEGKTGGLPYEQYF.

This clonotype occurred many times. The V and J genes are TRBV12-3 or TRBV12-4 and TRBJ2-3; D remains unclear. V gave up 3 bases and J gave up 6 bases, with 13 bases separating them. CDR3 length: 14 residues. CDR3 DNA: TGTGCCAGCAGTTTTACCGCCTCTTCGGATACGCAGTATTTT. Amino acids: CASSFTASSDTQYF.

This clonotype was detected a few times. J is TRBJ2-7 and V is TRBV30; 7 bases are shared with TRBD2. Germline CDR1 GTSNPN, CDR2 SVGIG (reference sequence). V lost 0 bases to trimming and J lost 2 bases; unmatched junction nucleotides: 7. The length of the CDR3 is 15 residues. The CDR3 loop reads CAWSVQWEGTYEQYF. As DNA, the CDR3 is TGTGCCTGGAGTGTACAGTGGGAGGGCACCTACGAGCAGTACTTC.

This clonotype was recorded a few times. The CDR3 nucleotides are TGTGCCAGCAGTTTGGATAGCGGGAGGACCGGGGATACGCAGTATTTT. Its protein product is CASSLDSGRTGDTQYF. The chain has TRBV28 and TRBJ2-3, with 10 nucleotides matching TRBD2. Germline V gene lookup returns CDR1 MDHEN and CDR2 SYDVKM. Unmatched junction bases numbered 9, after V lost 3 bases and J lost 6 bases. The CDR3 has 16 amino acids.

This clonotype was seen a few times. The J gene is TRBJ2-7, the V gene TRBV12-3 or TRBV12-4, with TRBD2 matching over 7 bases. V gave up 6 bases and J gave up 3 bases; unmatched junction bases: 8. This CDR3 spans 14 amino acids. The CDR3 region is CASSPSGIVYEQYF. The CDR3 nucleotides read TGTGCCAGCAGCCCCAGCGGGATCGTCTACGAGCAGTACTTC.

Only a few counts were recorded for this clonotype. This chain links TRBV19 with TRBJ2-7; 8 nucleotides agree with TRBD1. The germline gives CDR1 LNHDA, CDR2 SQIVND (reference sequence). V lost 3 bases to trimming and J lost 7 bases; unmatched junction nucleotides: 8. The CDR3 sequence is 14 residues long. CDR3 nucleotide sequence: TGTGCCAGTAGTATTGTTGGACAGGGCGAGGAGCAGTACTTC. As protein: CASSIVGQGEEQYF.

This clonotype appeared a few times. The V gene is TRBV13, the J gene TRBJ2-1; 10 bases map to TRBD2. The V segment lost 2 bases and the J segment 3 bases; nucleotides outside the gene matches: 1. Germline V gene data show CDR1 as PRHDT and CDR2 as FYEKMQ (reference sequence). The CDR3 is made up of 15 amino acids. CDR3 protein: CASSLLAGVYNEQFF. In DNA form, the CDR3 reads TGTGCCAGCAGCTTACTAGCGGGAGTCTACAATGAGCAGTTCTTC.

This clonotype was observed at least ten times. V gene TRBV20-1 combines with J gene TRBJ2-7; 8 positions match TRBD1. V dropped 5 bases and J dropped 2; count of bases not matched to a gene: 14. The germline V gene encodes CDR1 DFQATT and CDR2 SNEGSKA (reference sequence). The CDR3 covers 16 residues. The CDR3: CSAPGTGDLNPYEQYF. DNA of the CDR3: TGCAGTGCTCCCGGGACAGGAGACTTGAACCCCTACGAGCAGTACTTC.

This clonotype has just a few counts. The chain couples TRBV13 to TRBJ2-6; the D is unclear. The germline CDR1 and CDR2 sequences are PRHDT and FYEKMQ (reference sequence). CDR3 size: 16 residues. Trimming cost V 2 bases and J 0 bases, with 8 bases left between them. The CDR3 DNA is TGTGCCAGCAGCTTAACCCCGGTCTCTGGGGCCAACGTCCTGACTTTC. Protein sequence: CASSLTPVSGANVLTF.

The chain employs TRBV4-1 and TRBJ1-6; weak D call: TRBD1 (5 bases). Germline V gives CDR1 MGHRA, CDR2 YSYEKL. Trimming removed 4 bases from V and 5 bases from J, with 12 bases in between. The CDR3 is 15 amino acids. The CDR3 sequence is CASSPWGDDNSPLHF. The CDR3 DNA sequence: TGCGCCAGCAGCCCGTGGGGGGACGATAATTCACCCCTCCACTTT.

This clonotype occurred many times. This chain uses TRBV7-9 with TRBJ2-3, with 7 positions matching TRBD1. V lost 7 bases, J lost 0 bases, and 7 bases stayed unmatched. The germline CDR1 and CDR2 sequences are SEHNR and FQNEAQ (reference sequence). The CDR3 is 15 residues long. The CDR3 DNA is TGTGCCAGCACGCCCCCGGGACAGAGCACAGATACGCAGTATTTT. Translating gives CASTPPGQSTDTQYF.

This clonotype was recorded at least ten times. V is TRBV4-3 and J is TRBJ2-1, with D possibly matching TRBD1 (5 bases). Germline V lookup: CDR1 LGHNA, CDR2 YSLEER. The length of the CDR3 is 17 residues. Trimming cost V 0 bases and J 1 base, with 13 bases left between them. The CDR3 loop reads CASSQEGWQGSYNEQFF. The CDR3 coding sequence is TGCGCCAGCAGCCAAGAGGGGTGGCAGGGATCCTACAATGAGCAGTTCTTC.

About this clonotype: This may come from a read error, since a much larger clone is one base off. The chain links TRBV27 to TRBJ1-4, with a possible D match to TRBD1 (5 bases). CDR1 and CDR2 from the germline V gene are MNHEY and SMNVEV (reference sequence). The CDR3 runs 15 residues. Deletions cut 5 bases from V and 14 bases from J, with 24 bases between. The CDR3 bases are TGTGCCAGCAGTCTCGGGGGACGGCCCGGCGATGGCCTGTTTTTT. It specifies CASSLGGRPGDGLFF.

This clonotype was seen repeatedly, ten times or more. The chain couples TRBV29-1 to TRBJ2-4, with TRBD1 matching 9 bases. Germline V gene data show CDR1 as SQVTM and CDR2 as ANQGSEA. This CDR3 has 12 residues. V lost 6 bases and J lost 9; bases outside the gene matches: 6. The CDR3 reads CSVWTGDSIQYF. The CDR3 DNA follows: TGCAGCGTCTGGACAGGGGATTCCATTCAGTACTTC.

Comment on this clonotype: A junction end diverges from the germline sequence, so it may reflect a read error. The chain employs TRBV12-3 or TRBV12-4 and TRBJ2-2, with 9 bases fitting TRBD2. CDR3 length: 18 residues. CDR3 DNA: TGTGTCAGCATGATACCGGGACTAGCAAAATCGGGCACCGGGGAGCCGTTTTTT. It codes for CVSMIPGLAKSGTGEPFF.

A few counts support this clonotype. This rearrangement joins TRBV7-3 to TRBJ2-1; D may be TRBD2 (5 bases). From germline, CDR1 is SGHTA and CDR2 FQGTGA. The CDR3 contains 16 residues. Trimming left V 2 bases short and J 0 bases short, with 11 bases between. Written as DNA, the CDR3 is TGTGCCAGCAGCTTACGCGCGGCGGGCTCCTACAATGAGCAGTTCTTC. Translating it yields CASSLRAAGSYNEQFF.

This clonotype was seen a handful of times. The CDR3 region is CSARDSRVAGVGEQFF. Written as DNA, the CDR3 is TGCAGTGCTAGAGATAGCAGGGTAGCGGGGGTCGGTGAGCAGTTCTTC. The chain is built from TRBV20-1 and TRBJ2-1, with 9 bases matching TRBD2. There are 16 residues in the CDR3. V dropped 0 bases and J dropped 9; count of bases not matched to a gene: 12. CDR1 is DFQATT and CDR2 is SNEGSKA in the germline V gene (reference sequence).